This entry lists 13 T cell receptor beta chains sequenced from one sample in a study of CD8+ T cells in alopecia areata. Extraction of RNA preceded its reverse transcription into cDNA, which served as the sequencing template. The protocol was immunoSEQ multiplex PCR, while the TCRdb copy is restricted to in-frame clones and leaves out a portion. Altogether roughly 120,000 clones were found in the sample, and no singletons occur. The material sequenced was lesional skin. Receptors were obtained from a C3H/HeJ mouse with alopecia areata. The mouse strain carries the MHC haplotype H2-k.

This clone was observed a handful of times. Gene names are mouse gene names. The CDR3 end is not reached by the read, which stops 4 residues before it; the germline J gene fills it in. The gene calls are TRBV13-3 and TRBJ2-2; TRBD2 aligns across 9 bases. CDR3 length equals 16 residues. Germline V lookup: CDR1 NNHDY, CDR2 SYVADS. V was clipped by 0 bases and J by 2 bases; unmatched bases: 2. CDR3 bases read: TGTGCCAGCAGTGATGGAGGGACTGGGAACACCGGG. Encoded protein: CASSDGGTGNTG. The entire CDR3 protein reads CASSDGGTGNTGQLYF.

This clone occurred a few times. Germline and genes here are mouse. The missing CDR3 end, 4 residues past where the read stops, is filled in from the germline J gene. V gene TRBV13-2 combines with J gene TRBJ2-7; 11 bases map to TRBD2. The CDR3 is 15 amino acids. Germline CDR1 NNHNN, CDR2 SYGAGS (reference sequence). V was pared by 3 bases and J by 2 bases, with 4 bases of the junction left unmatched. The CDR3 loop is CASGVPGLGAYEQYF. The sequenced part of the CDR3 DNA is TGTGCCAGCGGTGTCCCGGGACTGGGGGCCTAT.

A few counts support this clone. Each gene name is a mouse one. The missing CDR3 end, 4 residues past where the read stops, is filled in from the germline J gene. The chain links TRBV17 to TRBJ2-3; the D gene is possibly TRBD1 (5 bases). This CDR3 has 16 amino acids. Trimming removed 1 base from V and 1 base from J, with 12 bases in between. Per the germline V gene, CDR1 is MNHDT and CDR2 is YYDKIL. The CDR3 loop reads CASSRVPRDGAETLYF. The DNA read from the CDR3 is TGTGCTAGCAGTAGAGTCCCCAGGGATGGTGCAGAA.

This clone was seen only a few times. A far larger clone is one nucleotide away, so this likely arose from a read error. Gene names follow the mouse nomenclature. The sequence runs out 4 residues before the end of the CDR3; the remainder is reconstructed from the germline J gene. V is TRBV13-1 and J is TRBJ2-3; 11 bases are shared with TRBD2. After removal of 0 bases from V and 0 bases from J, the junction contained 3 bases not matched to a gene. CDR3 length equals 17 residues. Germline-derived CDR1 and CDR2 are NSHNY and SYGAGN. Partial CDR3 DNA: TGTGCCAGCAGTGATGAGGGACTGGGGGCTAGTGCAGAA. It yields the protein CASSDEGLGASAE. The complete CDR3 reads CASSDEGLGASAETLYF.

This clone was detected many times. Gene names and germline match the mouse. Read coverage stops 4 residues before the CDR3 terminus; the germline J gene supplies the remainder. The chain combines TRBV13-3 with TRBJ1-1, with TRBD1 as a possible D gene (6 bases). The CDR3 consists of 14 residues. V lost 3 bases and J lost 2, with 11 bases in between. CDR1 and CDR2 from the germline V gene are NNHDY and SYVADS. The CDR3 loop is CASSGSGHNTEVFF. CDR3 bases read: TGTGCCAGCAGTGGGTCGGGACACAACACA.

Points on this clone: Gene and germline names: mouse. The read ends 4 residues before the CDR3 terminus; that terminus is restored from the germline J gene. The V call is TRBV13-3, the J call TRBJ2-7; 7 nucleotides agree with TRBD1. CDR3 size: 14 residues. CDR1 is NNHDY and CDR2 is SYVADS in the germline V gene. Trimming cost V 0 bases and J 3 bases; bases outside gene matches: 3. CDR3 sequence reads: CASSDDRGNYEQYF. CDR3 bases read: TGTGCCAGCAGTGATGACAGGGGAAACTAT.

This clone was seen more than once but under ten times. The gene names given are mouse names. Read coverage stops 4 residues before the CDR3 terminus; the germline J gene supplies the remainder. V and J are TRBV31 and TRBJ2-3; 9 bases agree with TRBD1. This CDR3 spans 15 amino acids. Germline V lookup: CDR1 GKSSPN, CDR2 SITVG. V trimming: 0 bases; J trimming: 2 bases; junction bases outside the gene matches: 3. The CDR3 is CAWSLQGAVAETLYF. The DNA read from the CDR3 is TGTGCCTGGAGTCTACAGGGGGCTGTTGCAGAA.

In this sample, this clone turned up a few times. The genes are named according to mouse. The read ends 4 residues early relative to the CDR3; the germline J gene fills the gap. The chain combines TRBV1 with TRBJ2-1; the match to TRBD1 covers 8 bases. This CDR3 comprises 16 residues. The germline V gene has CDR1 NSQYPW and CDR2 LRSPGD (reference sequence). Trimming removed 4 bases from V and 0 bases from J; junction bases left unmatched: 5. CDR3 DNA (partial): TGCACCTGCAGTGGCCGGGACAGGAGTAACTATGCT. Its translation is CTCSGRDRSNYA. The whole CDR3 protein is CTCSGRDRSNYAEQFF.

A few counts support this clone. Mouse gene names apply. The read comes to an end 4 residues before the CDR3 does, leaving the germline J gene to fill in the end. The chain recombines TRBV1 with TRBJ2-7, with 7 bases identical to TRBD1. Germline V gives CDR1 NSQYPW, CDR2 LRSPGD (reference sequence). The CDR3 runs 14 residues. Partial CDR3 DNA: TGCACCTGCAGTGCACGACAGGGAAGTAAT. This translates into CTCSARQGSN. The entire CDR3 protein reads CTCSARQGSNEQYF.

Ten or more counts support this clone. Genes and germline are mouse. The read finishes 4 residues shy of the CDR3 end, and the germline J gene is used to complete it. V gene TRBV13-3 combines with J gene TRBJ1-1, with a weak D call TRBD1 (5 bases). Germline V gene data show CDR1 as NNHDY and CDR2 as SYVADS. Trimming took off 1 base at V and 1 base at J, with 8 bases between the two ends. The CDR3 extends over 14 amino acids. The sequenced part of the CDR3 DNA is TGTGCCAGCAGTGATTCAGGGAAAAACACA. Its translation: CASSDSGKNT. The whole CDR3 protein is CASSDSGKNTEVFF.

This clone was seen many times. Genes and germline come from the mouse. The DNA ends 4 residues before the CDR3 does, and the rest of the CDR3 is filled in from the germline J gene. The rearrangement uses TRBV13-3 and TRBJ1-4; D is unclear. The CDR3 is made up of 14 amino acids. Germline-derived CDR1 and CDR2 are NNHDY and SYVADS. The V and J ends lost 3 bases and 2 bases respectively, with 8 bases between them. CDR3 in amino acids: CASSATKSNERLFF. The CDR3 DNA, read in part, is TGTGCCAGCAGTGCTACAAAATCCAACGAA.

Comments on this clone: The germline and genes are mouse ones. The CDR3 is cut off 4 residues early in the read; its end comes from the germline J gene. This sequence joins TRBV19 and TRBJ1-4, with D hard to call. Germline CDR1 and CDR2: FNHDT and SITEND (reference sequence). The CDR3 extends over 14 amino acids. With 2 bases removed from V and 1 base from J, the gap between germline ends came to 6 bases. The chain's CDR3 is CASSMLSSNERLFF. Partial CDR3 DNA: TGTGCCAGCAGTATGTTATCTTCCAACGAA.

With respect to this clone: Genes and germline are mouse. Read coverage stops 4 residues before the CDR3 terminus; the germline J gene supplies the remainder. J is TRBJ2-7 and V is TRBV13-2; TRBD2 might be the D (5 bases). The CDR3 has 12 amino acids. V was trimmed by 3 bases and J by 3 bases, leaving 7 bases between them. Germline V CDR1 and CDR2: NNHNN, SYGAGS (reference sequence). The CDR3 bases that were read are TGTGCCAGCGGTGTCTGGGACTAT. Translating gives CASGVWDY. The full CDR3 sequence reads CASGVWDYEQYF.